This T cell receptor beta chain was found in a study of blood T cell repertoires in COVID-19 (dated by TCRdb to about 2020). For context, the study as a whole: Collaborator samples came from the United States, Italy and Spain and covered acute and convalescent phases of COVID-19. The material from the prospective study consisted of cDNA or gDNA derived from T cells, B-cell-depleted T cells, or PBMCs. Subjects who had been exposed to COVID-19, were actively infected with it, or had recovered from it provided the deeply sampled blood TCRbeta repertoires that made up the dataset. A freely available public database, intended as a resource for researchers studying the immune response to SARS-CoV-2, is where the repertoires were released. The samples were drawn from the first 160 participants of the ongoing ImmuneRACE study and from 1,254 subjects provided by 6 global collaborators. A de-identified subject ID, COVID-19 status, age in years and sex were almost always included in the sample metadata. Where HLA class I and class II types were available, the types were taken from metadata supplied by the sample provider, not from assay-based typing. Overall study outcomes, separate from this receptor: Clinical and demographic metadata were provided uncurated, with the amount varying by source and participant.

Collaborating institutions collected whole blood in K2EDTA tubes following their own protocols. For TCRbeta analysis, collaborator samples were shipped as frozen whole blood, as isolated PBMCs, or as DNA extracted from either sample type. To note about this clone: No antigen is known for it. Base qualities were left out, and no much larger clone turns up one base away.

The immunoSEQ Assay, a bias-controlled multiplex PCR, was used to amplify TCRbeta CDR3 regions from genomic DNA. Regarding the original processing steps: The number of nucleated cells in each sample was estimated by amplification of reference gene primers within the assay. To quantify the absolute abundance of each unique TCRbeta CDR3 rearrangement, sequence reads were collapsed and filtered. For each sample, productive Simpson clonality was calculated by taking the square root of Simpson's diversity index across productive rearrangements. TCRdb provides this immuneACCESS table in a form limited to in-frame rearrangements. Some clones are lacking; in checked studies, under half of them reflect an unresolved V gene, and why the rest are absent is not known. V and J calls and clone size are those listed in that table; D and trimming were worked out from the DNA. The sample includes 250,000 or so clones, with approximately 85% observed a single time. 10% to 15% of the sample belongs to the ten largest clones.

V and J are trimmed by 0 bases and 5 bases, and the gene matches miss 1 base of the junction. Reading from cysteine to phenylalanine, the CDR3 counts 14 amino acids. Only CDR3 DNA remains: 42 bases, in frame from the first base. According to the germline V gene, CDR1 reads SGHDT and CDR2 reads YYEEEE. Sequenced sample: peripheral blood. This receptor was identified in a man of 80 years or more with acute or convalescent COVID-19. This chain joins TRBV5-6 to TRBJ1-2; 10 central nucleotides agree with TRBD1. CDR3 region: CASSLGQGAYGYTF. Here is the DNA: TGTGCCAGCAGCTTGGGACAGGGGGCGTATGGCTACACCTTC.